Listed here are 32 T cell receptor beta chains from one sample, sequenced in a study of blood T cell repertoires in COVID-19. Sequenced by immunoSEQ multiplex PCR; TCRdb stores in-frame clones only, minus some. The data hold some 95,000 clones, with 70% to 80% observed a single time. Sequencing was done on a sample of peripheral blood. The source of these receptors is a man in his sixties or seventies with acute or convalescent COVID-19.

The rearrangement links TRBV9 to TRBJ2-3; D not resolved. Germline V gene data show CDR1 as SGDLS and CDR2 as YYNGEE. V was shortened by 0 bases and J by 1 base, with 3 bases between the two germline ends. The CDR3 runs to 13 residues. This CDR3 is CASSVGGTDTQYF. The CDR3, as DNA: TGTGCCAGCAGCGTAGGAGGCACAGATACGCAGTATTTT.

The CDR3, as DNA: TGCAGCGGTACTAGTGCGGACGAGCAGTACTTC. Protein product: CSGTSADEQYF. The J gene is TRBJ2-7, the V gene TRBV29-1, with TRBD2 as a possible D gene (5 bases). CDR1 and CDR2 (germline): SQVTM, ANQGSEA. The CDR3 contains 11 residues. V was pared by 7 bases and J by 5 bases, with 12 bases between.

The V call is TRBV5-1, the J call TRBJ2-7, with a weak D call TRBD2 (5 bases). This CDR3 is built from 14 residues. In germline, CDR1 is SGHRS, CDR2 YFSETQ. Between the trimmed V and J ends, which lost 4 bases and 9 bases, there was a span of 20 bases. As DNA, the CDR3 is TGCGCCAGCAGCCCTGAACGGGGAGACTTGAGGCAGTACTTC. Translated, it gives CASSPERGDLRQYF.

The chain couples TRBV29-1 to TRBJ2-7; a weak D match, TRBD2 (7 bases). The CDR3 is made up of 13 amino acids. Trimming left V 6 bases short and J 2 bases short, with 14 bases between. CDR1 and CDR2 (germline): SQVTM, ANQGSEA. For the CDR3, the DNA is TGCAGCGTAGGGGGAGGGCCCCCCTACGAGCAGTACTTC. Translating gives CSVGGGPPYEQYF.

This clone came up a few times. V and J are TRBV11-2 and TRBJ1-1; the match to TRBD1 covers 8 bases. This CDR3 has 13 amino acids. With 5 bases clipped from V and 6 bases from J, the junction kept 5 bases outside the gene matches. The germline V gene encodes CDR1 SGHAT and CDR2 FQNNGV. For the CDR3, the DNA is TGTGCCAGCAGCACTGGACAGGGCGCTGAAGCTTTCTTT. This codes for CASSTGQGAEAFF. Looking up the rest from reference TRBV11-2 and TRBJ1-1 gives the full variable domain: EAGVAQSPRYKIIEKRQSVAFWCNPISGHATLYWYQQILGQGPKLLIQFQNNGVVDDSQLPKDRFSAERLKGVDSTLKIQPAKLEDSAVYLCASSTGQGAEAFFGQGTRLTVV.

J is TRBJ2-3 and V is TRBV18, with 13 bases that match TRBD2. Germline CDR1 is KGHSH and CDR2 is LQKENI. With V trimmed by 3 bases and J by 6 bases, 3 bases remained unmatched. The CDR3 runs 15 residues. DNA of the CDR3: TGTGCCAGCTCACCGGGACTAGCGGGATCCGATACGCAGTATTTT. Amino acids: CASSPGLAGSDTQYF. Combining the CDR3 with reference TRBV18 and TRBJ2-3 gives the whole variable domain NAGVMQNPRHLVRRRGQEARLRCSPMKGHSHVYWYRQLPEEGLKFMVYLQKENIIDESGMPKERFSAEFPKEGPSILRIQQVVRGDSAAYFCASSPGLAGSDTQYFGPGTRLTVL.

This clone was picked up one time. The chain has TRBV19 and TRBJ2-7, with 10 positions matching TRBD2. With 1 base clipped from V and 3 bases from J, the junction kept 12 bases outside the gene matches. Germline CDR1 and CDR2: LNHDA and SQIVND (reference sequence). This CDR3 contains 18 residues. CDR3 sequence: CASSIGASASGGFYEQYF. The CDR3 coding sequence is TGTGCCAGTAGTATAGGGGCCTCGGCTAGCGGGGGTTTCTACGAGCAGTACTTC.

The V and J genes are TRBV30 and TRBJ2-7, with TRBD1 identical over 7 bases. Trimming at V came to 0 bases and at J to 0 bases, leaving 2 bases not matched to a gene. CDR1 GTSNPN and CDR2 SVGIG come from the germline V gene (reference sequence). There are 14 residues in the CDR3. The CDR3 nucleotides are TGTGCCTGGAGTGTAGGGGGCACCTCCTACGAGCAGTACTTC. Protein sequence: CAWSVGGTSYEQYF.

This sequence joins TRBV28 and TRBJ2-1; 12 bases match TRBD2. The CDR3 is 17 residues long. Germline-derived CDR1 and CDR2 are MDHEN and SYDVKM. The V segment lost 2 bases and the J segment 6 bases; nucleotides outside the gene matches: 8. CDR3 DNA sequence: TGTGCCAGCAGTTTACCTCAACTAGCGGGAGGTAGCAATGAGCAGTTCTTC. It codes for CASSLPQLAGGSNEQFF. The full variable domain, in which reference TRBV28 and TRBJ2-1 provide the parts outside the CDR3, is DVKVTQSSRYLVKRTGEKVFLECVQDMDHENMFWYRQDPGLGLRLIYFSYDVKMKEKGDIPEGYSVSREKKERFSLILESASTNQTSMYLCASSLPQLAGGSNEQFFGPGTRLTVL.

This chain uses TRBV6-4 with TRBJ2-2, with TRBD2 matching 9 bases. CDR3 length: 15 residues. Trimming at V came to 2 bases and at J to 6 bases, leaving 4 bases not matched to a gene. The germline V gene has CDR1 MRHNA and CDR2 SNTAGT. The CDR3 region is CASSDEAGGAGELFF. DNA of the CDR3: TGTGCCAGCAGTGACGAGGCGGGAGGGGCCGGGGAGCTGTTTTTT.

The chain recombines TRBV7-2 with TRBJ1-6; D is undetermined. The CDR3 consists of 14 residues. In germline, CDR1 is SGHTA, CDR2 FQGNSA. V was pared by 4 bases and J by 9 bases, with 13 bases between. The CDR3 loop reads CASSSTPEASPLHF. The CDR3 nucleotides are TGTGCCAGCAGCTCCACTCCCGAGGCTTCACCCCTCCACTTT.

This clone is judged medium-sized. This rearrangement joins TRBV9 to TRBJ2-1; 7 bases are a match to TRBD1. The CDR3 is 15 amino acids. Germline CDR1 is SGDLS and CDR2 is YYNGEE. V was pared by 4 bases and J by 4 bases, with 8 bases of the junction left unmatched. CDR3 in DNA: TGTGCCAGCAGCACCCGGGACAGCGTATACAATGAGCAGTTCTTC. This encodes CASSTRDSVYNEQFF.

This chain links TRBV19 with TRBJ2-3; TRBD1 agrees at 10 bases. Germline V gives CDR1 LNHDA, CDR2 SQIVND (reference sequence). The junction had 8 bases not matched to a gene; V was cut back by 6 bases and J by 14 bases. The CDR3 covers 12 residues. As DNA, the CDR3 is TGTGCCAGTAGCCGGACAGGGGGGGGATGGTATTTT. Translated, it gives CASSRTGGGWYF.

The chain couples TRBV6-5 to TRBJ1-5; D remains unclear. CDR1 is MNHEY, CDR2 SVGAGI, per germline. This CDR3 has 11 amino acids. Between the trimmed V and J ends, which lost 11 bases and 2 bases, there was a span of 7 bases. CDR3 coding DNA: TGTGCCTCCGAGGGCAATCAGCCCCAGCATTTT. Protein: CASEGNQPQHF.

This clone was observed at least ten times. The V call is TRBV25-1, the J call TRBJ2-1, with TRBD2 matching over 10 bases. From germline, CDR1 is MGHDK and CDR2 SYGVNS. The CDR3 covers 15 residues. Losses at the gene ends were 4 bases for V and 2 bases for J; bases not matched to a gene: 2. CDR3 amino acids: CASSGSGRAYNEQFF. In nucleotides, the CDR3 is TGTGCCAGCAGTGGAAGCGGGAGGGCCTACAATGAGCAGTTCTTC.

This sequence joins TRBV2 and TRBJ2-7; a weak D match, TRBD2 (6 bases). The CDR3 is 12 amino acids. With 8 bases removed from V and 7 bases from J, the gap between germline ends came to 15 bases. Germline-derived CDR1 and CDR2 are SNHLY and FYNNEI. CDR3 nucleotides: TGTGCCAGCTCGGGAGACCTTAGAGAGCAGTACTTC. Translation: CASSGDLREQYF.

In nucleotides, the CDR3 is TGCGCCAGCAGCTTGGGCAGTAGTACGTCGGGGACCTACGAGCAGTACTTC. Amino acid sequence: CASSLGSSTSGTYEQYF. The gene calls are TRBV5-1 and TRBJ2-7, with D perhaps TRBD2 (5 bases). There are 17 residues in the CDR3. Trimming pared 0 bases from V and 2 bases from J, leaving 18 bases between. Germline V gene sequence: CDR1 SGHRS, CDR2 YFSETQ.

The CDR3 region has the DNA TGTGCCAGCCGGGGACTAGCGGAAAGGGCCTACAATGAGCAGTTCTTC. Residues: CASRGLAERAYNEQFF. This chain connects TRBV2 to TRBJ2-1, with 11 positions matching TRBD2. This CDR3 is built from 16 residues. V gave up 8 bases and J gave up 2 bases; unmatched junction bases: 8. Germline V lookup: CDR1 SNHLY, CDR2 FYNNEI.

The CDR3 loop reads CASSLREGNEQYF. For the CDR3, the DNA is TGTGCCAGCAGCTTGCGGGAGGGGAACGAGCAGTACTTC. The chain couples TRBV7-2 to TRBJ2-7; 9 positions agree with TRBD2. J gave up 5 bases and V 3 bases, and 2 bases lay outside the gene matches. This CDR3 is 13 amino acids long. The germline V gene encodes CDR1 SGHTA and CDR2 FQGNSA.

This clone appeared a few times. The chain uses TRBV7-2 and TRBJ1-3; unclear D gene. The V gene's germline CDR1 is SGHTA and CDR2 FQGNSA. V was shortened by 1 base and J by 4 bases, with 5 bases between the two germline ends. This CDR3 has 13 residues. CDR3 in DNA: TGTGCCAGCAGCTTAGAGCCAGGAAACACCATATATTTT. It yields the protein CASSLEPGNTIYF. Drawing the rest from reference TRBV7-2 and TRBJ1-3, the complete variable domain is GAGVSQSPSNKVTEKGKDVELRCDPISGHTALYWYRQSLGQGLEFLIYFQGNSAPDKSGLPSDRFSAERTGGSVSTLTIQRTQQEDSAVYLCASSLEPGNTIYFGEGSWLTVV.

The chain recombines TRBV3-1 (or the pseudogene TRBV3-2) with TRBJ2-5; 7 bases align to TRBD2. The V and J ends lost 1 base and 5 bases, in that order; junction bases with no gene match: 4. Germline CDR1 is LGHDT and CDR2 is YNNKEL (reference sequence). CDR3 length: 14 residues. This chain's CDR3 is CASSQAGRGETQYF. CDR3 DNA sequence: TGTGCCAGCAGCCAAGCTGGGCGGGGGGAGACCCAGTACTTC.

The chain carries TRBV2 and TRBJ1-1; 12 bases map to TRBD1. The V and J ends lost 8 bases and 7 bases, in that order; junction bases with no gene match: 8. The germline V gene encodes CDR1 SNHLY and CDR2 FYNNEI. The CDR3 loop spans 14 amino acids. CDR3 DNA: TGTGCCAGCGGGGACAGGGGGCTTGGAGGTGAAGCTTTCTTT. Encoded protein: CASGDRGLGGEAFF.

The chain is built from TRBV28 and TRBJ1-6; 9 bases map to TRBD1. V shed 6 bases and J 4 bases; nucleotides not matched to a gene: 7. Germline assignment: CDR1 MDHEN and CDR2 SYDVKM. The CDR3 contains 16 residues. CDR3 nucleotides: TGTGCCAGCAGGCCCGGGACAGGGTCTTATAATTCACCCCTCCACTTT. Encoded protein: CASRPGTGSYNSPLHF.

The chain recombines TRBV9 with TRBJ2-1, with D possibly matching TRBD1 (5 bases). This CDR3 contains 16 residues. Germline CDR1 SGDLS, CDR2 YYNGEE. Trimming left V 4 bases short and J 1 base short, with 15 bases between. Here the CDR3 DNA reads TGTGCCAGCAGCCCCCCAACAGGCGGATCCTACAATGAGCAGTTCTTC. This encodes CASSPPTGGSYNEQFF.

This chain connects TRBV27 to TRBJ2-5, with D possibly TRBD1 on 6 matching bases. The V gene's germline CDR1 is MNHEY and CDR2 SMNVEV (reference sequence). Trimming pared 4 bases from V and 5 bases from J, leaving 11 bases between. This CDR3 region has 13 residues. CDR3 nucleotide sequence: TGTGCCAGCAGTTGGGGACAAAGGGAGACCCAGTACTTC. This codes for CASSWGQRETQYF.

The chain couples TRBV12-3 or TRBV12-4 to TRBJ2-7, with unresolved D. Trimming removed 1 base from V and 5 bases from J, with 9 bases in between. The CDR3 sequence is 13 residues long. Here the CDR3 reads CASSLGGSDEQYF. The CDR3 DNA reads as TGTGCCAGCAGTTTAGGAGGATCCGACGAGCAGTACTTC.

The J gene is TRBJ2-6, the V gene TRBV19; tentative D call: TRBD1 (5 bases). Trimming cost V 5 bases and J 4 bases, with 15 bases left between them. Germline values: CDR1 LNHDA, CDR2 SQIVND (reference sequence). The CDR3 has 16 residues. CDR3 bases: TGTGCCAGTAGTTATACAGGCTGGTGGGGGGCCAACGTCCTGACTTTC. Translation gives CASSYTGWWGANVLTF.

This sequence joins TRBV2 and TRBJ2-5, with a possible D match to TRBD2 (5 bases). Germline V gene lookup returns CDR1 SNHLY and CDR2 FYNNEI. V was pared by 7 bases and J by 7 bases, with 13 bases between. The CDR3 has 12 residues. CDR3 region: CASTRDEGTQYF. For the CDR3, the DNA is TGTGCCAGCACCCGAGACGAGGGGACCCAGTACTTC.

This sequence joins TRBV5-4 and TRBJ1-2, with TRBD1 matching 7 bases. V lost 5 bases and J lost 2; bases outside the gene matches: 3. CDR1 and CDR2 (germline): SGHNT, YYREEE (reference sequence). The CDR3 runs to 13 residues. The CDR3 nucleotides read TGTGCCAGCAGGCCACAGGGGAACTATGGCTACACCTTC. Residues: CASRPQGNYGYTF.

V gene TRBV11-3 combines with J gene TRBJ2-3; 7 nucleotides agree with TRBD1. The germline gives CDR1 SGHNT, CDR2 YENEEA. This CDR3 contains 15 residues. The junction had 3 bases not matched to a gene; V was cut back by 3 bases and J by 0 bases. As DNA, the CDR3 is TGTGCCAGCAGCTTTTACAGGGGCAGCACAGATACGCAGTATTTT. It encodes CASSFYRGSTDTQYF.

The chain is built from TRBV7-9 and TRBJ2-3, with TRBD1 matching over 9 bases. Germline V gene sequence: CDR1 SEHNR, CDR2 FQNEAQ (reference sequence). The CDR3 extends over 13 amino acids. The J segment lost 7 bases and the V segment lost 8 bases, leaving 7 bases of the junction unmatched. The CDR3 DNA reads TGTGCCAGCCTGACAGGGGGGGAGCATACGCAGTATTTT. It is translated as CASLTGGEHTQYF.

The V call is TRBV5-5, the J call TRBJ2-3; 10 positions match TRBD1. V lost 3 bases, J lost 7 bases, and 8 bases stayed unmatched. Germline CDR1 SGHKS, CDR2 YYEKEE (reference sequence). The CDR3 runs 15 residues. The chain's CDR3 is CASSSGTGVPNTQYF. CDR3 bases: TGTGCCAGCAGCTCCGGGACAGGGGTCCCAAATACGCAGTATTTT.